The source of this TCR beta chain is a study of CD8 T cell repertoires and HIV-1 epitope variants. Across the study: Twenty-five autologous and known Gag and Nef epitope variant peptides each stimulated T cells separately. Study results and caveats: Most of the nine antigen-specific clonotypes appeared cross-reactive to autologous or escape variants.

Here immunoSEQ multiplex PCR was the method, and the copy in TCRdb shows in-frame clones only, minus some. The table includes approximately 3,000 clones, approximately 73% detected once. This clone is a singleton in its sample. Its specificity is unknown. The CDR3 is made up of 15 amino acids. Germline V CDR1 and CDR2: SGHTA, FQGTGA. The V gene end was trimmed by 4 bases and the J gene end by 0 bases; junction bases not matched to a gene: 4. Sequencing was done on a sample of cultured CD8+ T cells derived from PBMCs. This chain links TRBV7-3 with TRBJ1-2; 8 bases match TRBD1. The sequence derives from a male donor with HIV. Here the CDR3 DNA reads TGTGCCAGCAGCTCCACAGGGGGGTCTAACTATGGCTACACCTTC. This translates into CASSSTGGSNYGYTF.